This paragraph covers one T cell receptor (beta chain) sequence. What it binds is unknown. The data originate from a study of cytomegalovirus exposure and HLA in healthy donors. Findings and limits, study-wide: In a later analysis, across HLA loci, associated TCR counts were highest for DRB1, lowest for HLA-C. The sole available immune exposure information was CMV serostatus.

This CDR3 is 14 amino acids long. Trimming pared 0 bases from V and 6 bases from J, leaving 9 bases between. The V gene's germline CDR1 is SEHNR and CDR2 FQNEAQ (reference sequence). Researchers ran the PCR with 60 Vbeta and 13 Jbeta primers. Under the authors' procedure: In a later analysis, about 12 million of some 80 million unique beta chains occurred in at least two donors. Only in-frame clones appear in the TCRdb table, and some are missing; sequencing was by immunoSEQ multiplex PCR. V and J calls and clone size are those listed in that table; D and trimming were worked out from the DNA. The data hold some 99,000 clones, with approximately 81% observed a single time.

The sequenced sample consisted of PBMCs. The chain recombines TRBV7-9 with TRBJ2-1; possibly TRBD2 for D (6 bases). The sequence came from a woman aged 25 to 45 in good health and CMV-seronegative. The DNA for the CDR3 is TGTGCCAGCAGCTTAGCGGGAGGACGCAATGAGCAGTTCTTC. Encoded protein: CASSLAGGRNEQFF.